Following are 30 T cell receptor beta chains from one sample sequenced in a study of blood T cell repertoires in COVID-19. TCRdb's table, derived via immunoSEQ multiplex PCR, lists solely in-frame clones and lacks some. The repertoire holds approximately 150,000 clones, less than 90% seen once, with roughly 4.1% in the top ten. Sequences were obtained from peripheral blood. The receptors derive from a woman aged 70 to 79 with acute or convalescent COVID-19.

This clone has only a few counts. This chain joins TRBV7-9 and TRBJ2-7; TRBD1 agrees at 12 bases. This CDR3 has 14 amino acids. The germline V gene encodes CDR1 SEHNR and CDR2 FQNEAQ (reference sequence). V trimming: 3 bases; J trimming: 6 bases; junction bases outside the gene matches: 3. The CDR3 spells CASSLGQGASEQYF. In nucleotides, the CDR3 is TGTGCCAGCAGCTTGGGACAGGGGGCAAGCGAGCAGTACTTC.

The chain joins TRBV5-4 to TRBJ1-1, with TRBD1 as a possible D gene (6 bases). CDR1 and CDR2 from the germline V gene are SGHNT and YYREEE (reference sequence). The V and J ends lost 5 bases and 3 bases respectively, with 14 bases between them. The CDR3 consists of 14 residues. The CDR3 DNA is TGTGCCAGCAGACCATGGGGGCGGGACACTGAAGCTTTCTTT. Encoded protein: CASRPWGRDTEAFF.

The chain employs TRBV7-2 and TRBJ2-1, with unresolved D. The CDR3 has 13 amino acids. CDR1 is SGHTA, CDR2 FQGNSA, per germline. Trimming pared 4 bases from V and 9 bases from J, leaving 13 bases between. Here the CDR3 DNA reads TGTGCCAGCAGCTCCCAGACGCTAGGTGAGCAGTTCTTC. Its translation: CASSSQTLGEQFF.

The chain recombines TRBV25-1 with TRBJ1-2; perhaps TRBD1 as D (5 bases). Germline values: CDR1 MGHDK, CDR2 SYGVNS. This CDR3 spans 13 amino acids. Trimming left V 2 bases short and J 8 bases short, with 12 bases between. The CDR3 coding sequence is TGTGCCAGCAGTGAACAGGGAACCATAGGCTACACCTTC. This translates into CASSEQGTIGYTF.

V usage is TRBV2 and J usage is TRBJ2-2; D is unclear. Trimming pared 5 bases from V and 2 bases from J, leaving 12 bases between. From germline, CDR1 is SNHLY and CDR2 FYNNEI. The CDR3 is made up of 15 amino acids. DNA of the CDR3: TGTGCCAGCAGTAGAATGGCCAGTAACACCGGGGAGCTGTTTTTT. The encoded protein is CASSRMASNTGELFF.

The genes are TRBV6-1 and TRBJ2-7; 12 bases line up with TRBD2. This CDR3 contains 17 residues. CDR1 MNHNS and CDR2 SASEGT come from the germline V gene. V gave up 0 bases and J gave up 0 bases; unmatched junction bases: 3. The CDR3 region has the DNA TGTGCCAGCAGTGAAGCCCTAGCGGGAGGGAGCTCCTACGAGCAGTACTTC. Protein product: CASSEALAGGSSYEQYF.

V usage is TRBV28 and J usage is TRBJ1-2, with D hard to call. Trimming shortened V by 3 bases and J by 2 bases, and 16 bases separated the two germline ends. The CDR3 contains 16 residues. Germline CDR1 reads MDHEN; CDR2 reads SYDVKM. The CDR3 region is CASSFPMGAQNYGYTF. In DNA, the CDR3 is TGTGCCAGCAGTTTCCCCATGGGCGCCCAGAACTATGGCTACACCTTC.

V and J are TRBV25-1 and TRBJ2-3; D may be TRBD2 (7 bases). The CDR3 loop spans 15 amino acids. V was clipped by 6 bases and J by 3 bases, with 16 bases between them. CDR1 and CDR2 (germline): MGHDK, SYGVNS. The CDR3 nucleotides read TGTGCCAGCAGCGAAGGGGGAGGGAGGACAGATACGCAGTATTTT. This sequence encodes CASSEGGGRTDTQYF.

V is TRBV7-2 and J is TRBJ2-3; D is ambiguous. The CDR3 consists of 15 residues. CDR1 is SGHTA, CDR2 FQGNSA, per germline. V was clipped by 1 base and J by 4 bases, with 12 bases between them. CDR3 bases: TGTGCCAGCAGCTTAGTGGTGGGCCTGTCAGATACGCAGTATTTT. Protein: CASSLVVGLSDTQYF.

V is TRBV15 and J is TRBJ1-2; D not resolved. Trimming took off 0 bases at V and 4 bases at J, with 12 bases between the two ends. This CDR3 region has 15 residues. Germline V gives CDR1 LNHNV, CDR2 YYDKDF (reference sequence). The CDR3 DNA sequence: TGTGCCACCAGCAGAGATGTTGAGGCAACCTATGGCTACACCTTC. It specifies CATSRDVEATYGYTF.

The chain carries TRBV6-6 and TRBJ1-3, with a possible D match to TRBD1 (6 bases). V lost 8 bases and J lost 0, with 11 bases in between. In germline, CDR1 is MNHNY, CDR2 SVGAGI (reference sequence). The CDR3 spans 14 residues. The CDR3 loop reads CASRKDSSGNTIYF. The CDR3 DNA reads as TGTGCCAGCCGAAAGGACAGCTCTGGAAACACCATATATTTT.

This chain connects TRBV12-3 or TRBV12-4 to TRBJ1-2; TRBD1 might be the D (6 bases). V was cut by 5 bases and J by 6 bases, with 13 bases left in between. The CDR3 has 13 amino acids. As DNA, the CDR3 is TGTGCCAGCAGTAAGACAGGTCATGATGGCTACACCTTC. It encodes CASSKTGHDGYTF.

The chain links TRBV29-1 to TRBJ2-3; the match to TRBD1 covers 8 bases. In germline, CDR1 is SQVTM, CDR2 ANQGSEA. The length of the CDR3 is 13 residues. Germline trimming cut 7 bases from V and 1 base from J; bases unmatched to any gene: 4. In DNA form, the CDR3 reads TGCAGCGCCGTGGACAGGGGCACAGATACGCAGTATTTT. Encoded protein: CSAVDRGTDTQYF.

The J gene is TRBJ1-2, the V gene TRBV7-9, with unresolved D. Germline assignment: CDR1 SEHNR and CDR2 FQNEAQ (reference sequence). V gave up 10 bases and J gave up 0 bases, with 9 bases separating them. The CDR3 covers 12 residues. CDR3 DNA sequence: TGTGCCACCTATAGTACTAACTATGGCTACACCTTC. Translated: CATYSTNYGYTF. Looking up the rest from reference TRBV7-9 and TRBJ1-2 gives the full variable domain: DTGVSQNPRHKITKRGQNVTFRCDPISEHNRLYWYRQTLGQGPEFLTYFQNEAQLEKSRLLSDRFSAERPKGSFSTLEIQRTEQGDSAMYLCATYSTNYGYTFGSGTRLTVV.

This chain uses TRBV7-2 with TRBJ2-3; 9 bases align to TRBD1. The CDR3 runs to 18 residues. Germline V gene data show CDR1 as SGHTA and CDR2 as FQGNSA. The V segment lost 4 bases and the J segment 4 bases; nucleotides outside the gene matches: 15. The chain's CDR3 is CASSSLVGTGMAADTQYF. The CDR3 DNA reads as TGTGCCAGCAGCTCATTGGTGGGGACAGGGATGGCCGCAGATACGCAGTATTTT. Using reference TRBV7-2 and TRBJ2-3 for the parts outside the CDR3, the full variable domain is GAGVSQSPSNKVTEKGKDVELRCDPISGHTALYWYRQSLGQGLEFLIYFQGNSAPDKSGLPSDRFSAERTGGSVSTLTIQRTQQEDSAVYLCASSSLVGTGMAADTQYFGPGTRLTVL.

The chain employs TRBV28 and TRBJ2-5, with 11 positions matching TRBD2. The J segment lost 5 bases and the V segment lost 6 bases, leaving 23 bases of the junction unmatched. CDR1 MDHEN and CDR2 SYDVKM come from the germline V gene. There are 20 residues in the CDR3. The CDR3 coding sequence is TGTGCCAGCAGGAAAACCCCCAAGACTAGCGGGAACCCCCAGGGGGAGACCCAGTACTTC. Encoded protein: CASRKTPKTSGNPQGETQYF. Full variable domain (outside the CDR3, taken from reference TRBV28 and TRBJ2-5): DVKVTQSSRYLVKRTGEKVFLECVQDMDHENMFWYRQDPGLGLRLIYFSYDVKMKEKGDIPEGYSVSREKKERFSLILESASTNQTSMYLCASRKTPKTSGNPQGETQYFGPGTRLLVL.

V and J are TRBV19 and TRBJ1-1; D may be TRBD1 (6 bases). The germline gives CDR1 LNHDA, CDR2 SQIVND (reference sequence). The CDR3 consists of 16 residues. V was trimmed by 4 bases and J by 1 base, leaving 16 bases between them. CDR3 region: CASSTSRGRGNTEAFF. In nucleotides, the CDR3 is TGTGCCAGTAGTACTTCCAGGGGCCGAGGGAACACTGAAGCTTTCTTT.

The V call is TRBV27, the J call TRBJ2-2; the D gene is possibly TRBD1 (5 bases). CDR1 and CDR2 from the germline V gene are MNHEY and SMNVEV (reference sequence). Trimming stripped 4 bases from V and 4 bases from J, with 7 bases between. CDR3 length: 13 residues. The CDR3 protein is CASSSRATGELFF. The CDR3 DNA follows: TGTGCCAGCAGTTCCAGGGCCACCGGGGAGCTGTTTTTT.

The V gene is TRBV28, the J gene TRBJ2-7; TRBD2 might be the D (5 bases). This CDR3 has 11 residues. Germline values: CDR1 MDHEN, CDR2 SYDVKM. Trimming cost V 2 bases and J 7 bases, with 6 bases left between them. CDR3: CASSLGGEQYF. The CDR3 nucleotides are TGTGCCAGCAGTTTAGGCGGGGAGCAGTACTTC. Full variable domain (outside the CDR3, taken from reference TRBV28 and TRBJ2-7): DVKVTQSSRYLVKRTGEKVFLECVQDMDHENMFWYRQDPGLGLRLIYFSYDVKMKEKGDIPEGYSVSREKKERFSLILESASTNQTSMYLCASSLGGEQYFGPGTRLTVT.

The CDR3 DNA reads TGTGCCATTCACAGTGGGCAGCGCAATCAGCCCCAGCATTTT. Protein sequence: CAIHSGQRNQPQHF. The V call is TRBV10-3, the J call TRBJ1-5, with D unresolved. The CDR3 spans 14 residues. Trimming cost V 9 bases and J 2 bases, with 14 bases left between them. Germline CDR1 ENHRY, CDR2 SYGVKD.

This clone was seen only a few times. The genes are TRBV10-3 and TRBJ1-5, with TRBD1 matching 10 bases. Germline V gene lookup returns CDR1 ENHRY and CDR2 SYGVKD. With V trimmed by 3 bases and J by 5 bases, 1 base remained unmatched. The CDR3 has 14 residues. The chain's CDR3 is CAISDGQGDQPQHF. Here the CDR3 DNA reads TGTGCCATCAGTGATGGACAGGGGGATCAGCCCCAGCATTTT.

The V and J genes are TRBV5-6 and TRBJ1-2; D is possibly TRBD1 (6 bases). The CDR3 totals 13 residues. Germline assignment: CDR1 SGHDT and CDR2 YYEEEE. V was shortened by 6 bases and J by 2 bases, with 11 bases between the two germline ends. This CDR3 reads CASNIQGNYGYTF. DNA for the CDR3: TGTGCCAGCAACATCCAGGGGAACTATGGCTACACCTTC. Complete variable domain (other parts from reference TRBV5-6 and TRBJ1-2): DAGVTQSPTHLIKTRGQQVTLRCSPKSGHDTVSWYQQALGQGPQFIFQYYEEEERQRGNFPDRFSGHQFPNYSSELNVNALLLGDSALYLCASNIQGNYGYTFGSGTRLTVV.

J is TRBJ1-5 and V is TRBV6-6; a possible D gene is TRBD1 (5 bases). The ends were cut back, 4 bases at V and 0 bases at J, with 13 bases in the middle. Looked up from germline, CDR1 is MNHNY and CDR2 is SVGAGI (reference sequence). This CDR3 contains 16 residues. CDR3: CASSSTGGYSNQPQHF. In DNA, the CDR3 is TGTGCCAGCAGTTCCACGGGGGGGTATAGCAATCAGCCCCAGCATTTT.

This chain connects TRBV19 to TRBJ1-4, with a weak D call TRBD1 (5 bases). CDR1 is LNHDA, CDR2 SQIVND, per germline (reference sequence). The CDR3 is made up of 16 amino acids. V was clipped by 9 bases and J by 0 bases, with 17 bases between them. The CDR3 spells CASTRAWAATNEKLFF. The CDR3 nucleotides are TGTGCCAGCACCAGGGCATGGGCTGCAACTAATGAAAAACTGTTTTTT.

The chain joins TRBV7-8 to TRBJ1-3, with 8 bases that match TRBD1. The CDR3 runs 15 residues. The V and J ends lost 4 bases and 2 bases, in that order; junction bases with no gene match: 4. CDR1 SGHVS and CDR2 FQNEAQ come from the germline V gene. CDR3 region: CASSSQTGAGNTIYF. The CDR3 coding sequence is TGTGCCAGCAGCTCGCAGACAGGGGCTGGAAACACCATATATTTT. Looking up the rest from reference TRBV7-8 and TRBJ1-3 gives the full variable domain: GAGVSQSPRYKVAKRGQDVALRCDPISGHVSLFWYQQALGQGPEFLTYFQNEAQLDKSGLPSDRFFAERPEGSVSTLKIQRTQQEDSAVYLCASSSQTGAGNTIYFGEGSWLTVV.

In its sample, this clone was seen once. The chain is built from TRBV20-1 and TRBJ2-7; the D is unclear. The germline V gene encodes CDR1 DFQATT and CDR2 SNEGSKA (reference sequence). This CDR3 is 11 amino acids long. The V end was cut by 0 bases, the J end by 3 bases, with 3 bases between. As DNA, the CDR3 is TGCAGTGCTAGAGACGGCTACGAGCAGTACTTC. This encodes CSARDGYEQYF.

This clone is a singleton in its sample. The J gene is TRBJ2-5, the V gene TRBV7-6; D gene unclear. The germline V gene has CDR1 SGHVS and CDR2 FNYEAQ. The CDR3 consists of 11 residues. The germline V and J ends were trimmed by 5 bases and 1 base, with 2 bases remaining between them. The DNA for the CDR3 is TGTGCCAGCAGCCTCCAAGAGACCCAGTACTTC. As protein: CASSLQETQYF.

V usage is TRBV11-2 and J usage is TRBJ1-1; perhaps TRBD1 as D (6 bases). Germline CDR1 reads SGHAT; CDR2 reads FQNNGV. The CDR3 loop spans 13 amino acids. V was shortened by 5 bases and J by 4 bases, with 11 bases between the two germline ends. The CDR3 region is CASSATGFTEAFF. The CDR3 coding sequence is TGTGCCAGCAGCGCTACAGGGTTCACTGAAGCTTTCTTT.

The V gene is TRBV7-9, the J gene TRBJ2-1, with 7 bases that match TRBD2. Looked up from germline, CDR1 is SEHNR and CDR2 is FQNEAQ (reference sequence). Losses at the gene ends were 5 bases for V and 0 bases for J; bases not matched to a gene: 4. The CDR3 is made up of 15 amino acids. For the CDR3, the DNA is TGTGCCAGCAGCCAACTAGCGAGCTCCTACAATGAGCAGTTCTTC. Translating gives CASSQLASSYNEQFF.

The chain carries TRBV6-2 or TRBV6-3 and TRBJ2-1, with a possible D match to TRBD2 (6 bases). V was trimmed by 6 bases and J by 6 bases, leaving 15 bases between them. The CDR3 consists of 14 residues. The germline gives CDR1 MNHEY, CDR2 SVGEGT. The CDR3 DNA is TGTGCCAGCAGCGACCCGGGACTCAGCAATGAGCAGTTCTTC. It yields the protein CASSDPGLSNEQFF.